A selection of T cell receptor beta chains follows, all from one sample in a study of blood T cell repertoires in COVID-19. Clones were read by immunoSEQ multiplex PCR, and TCRdb kept only the in-frame ones, dropping some. The repertoire has 300,000 to 400,000 clones, 70% to 90% of them found once; the top ten carry over 0.9%. The sample comprised PBMCs or T cells enriched from blood (not recorded which). These TCRs come from a woman aged 25 to 39 with acute COVID-19. The CDR3 runs from the conserved cysteine through the conserved F or W. The D gene is left open where the match is weak. Clone size is stated in some rows and not others, as once, few, many or a class when expanded.

CASSLEAGRGYEQYF TGTGCCAGCAGCTTGGAGGCGGGGCGCGGGTACGAGCAGTACTTC . . TRBJ2-7 TRBV5-5
CACPTSDTYNEQFF TGTGCCTGCCCCACTAGCGATACCTACAATGAGCAGTTCTTC TRBD2 . TRBJ2-1 TRBV30
CATSRSGGAEQFF TGTGCCACCAGCAGATCCGGGGGGGCTGAGCAGTTCTTC TRBD2 . TRBJ2-1 TRBV15
CASSPRLAGGEYNEQFF TGTGCCAGCTCACCGAGACTAGCGGGGGGCGAATACAATGAGCAGTTCTTC TRBD2 . TRBJ2-1 TRBV18
CASSLSSGGMQFF TGCGCCAGCAGCTTGTCTAGCGGGGGGATGCAGTTCTTC TRBD2 few TRBJ2-1 TRBV5-1
CASSPMAGGHGYTF TGTGCCAGCAGCCCAATGGCAGGGGGACACGGCTACACCTTC TRBD1 few TRBJ1-2 TRBV6-5
CAWARRPLYGYTF TGTGCCTGGGCCCGGAGGCCACTCTATGGCTACACCTTC . few TRBJ1-2 TRBV30
CASSLGYRETQYF TGTGCCAGCAGCTTGGGCTACCGGGAGACCCAGTACTTC . . TRBJ2-5 TRBV5-6
CASSVNTDTQYF TGTGCCAGCAGTGTTAACACAGATACGCAGTATTTT . . TRBJ2-3 TRBV25-1
CASSQQATEAFF TGTGCCAGCAGCCAGCAGGCTACTGAAGCTTTCTTT . . TRBJ1-1 TRBV14
CASSTSNSPLHF TGTGCCAGCAGCACAAGTAATTCACCCCTCCACTTT . . TRBJ1-6 TRBV9
CASSSPGGGENSPLHF TGTGCCAGCAGTTCCCCGGGTGGGGGGGAGAATTCACCCCTCCACTTT . once TRBJ1-6 TRBV27
CASSNSGGIEQFF TGTGCCAGCAGCAACTCAGGGGGCATCGAGCAGTTCTTC TRBD1 . TRBJ2-1 TRBV11-3
CASSALDNSNQPQHF TGTGCCAGTAGTGCACTCGATAATAGCAATCAGCCCCAGCATTTT . . TRBJ1-5 TRBV19
CASSLPGTGTTNTQYF TGTGCCAGCAGCTTGCCCGGGACAGGGACCACAAATACGCAGTATTTT TRBD1 . TRBJ2-3 TRBV5-4
CAWSAGGSNSPLHF TGTGCCTGGAGTGCTGGAGGGTCTAATTCACCCCTCCACTTT . . TRBJ1-6 TRBV30
CASSLPGQVRTEQYF TGCGCCAGCAGCTTACCAGGACAGGTGCGGACCGAGCAGTACTTC TRBD1 . TRBJ2-7 TRBV5-1
CAWSVSEDGYTF TGTGCCTGGAGTGTATCCGAGGATGGCTACACCTTC . . TRBJ1-2 TRBV30
CASGLAGNEQFF TGCGCCAGTGGACTAGCAGGGAATGAGCAGTTCTTC TRBD2 . TRBJ2-1 TRBV4-1
CASSEYRQEWNEQFF TGTGCCAGCAGTGAATATCGACAGGAGTGGAATGAGCAGTTCTTC . once TRBJ2-1 TRBV6-1
CASSIRDRTYNEQFF TGTGCCAGTAGTATCCGGGACAGGACCTACAATGAGCAGTTCTTC TRBD1 . TRBJ2-1 TRBV19
CASSGRLRGYEQYF TGTGCCAGCAGTGGCAGGTTAAGGGGGTACGAGCAGTACTTC . . TRBJ2-7 TRBV2
CATRTADNEQFF TGTGCCACCAGGACAGCCGACAATGAGCAGTTCTTC . . TRBJ2-1 TRBV6-5
CSVRTGDEQYF TGCAGCGTCCGGACAGGGGACGAGCAGTACTTC TRBD1 . TRBJ2-7 TRBV29-1
CATSGGWGGNTEAFF TGTGCCACCAGTGGAGGTTGGGGGGGGAACACTGAAGCTTTCTTT . . TRBJ1-1 TRBV24-1
CASSPGPIYNEQFF TGTGCCAGCAGCCCGGGTCCTATCTACAATGAGCAGTTCTTC . . TRBJ2-1 TRBV5-8
CASSGAPGQPQHF TGTGCCAGCAGCGGAGCCCCAGGTCAGCCCCAGCATTTT . . TRBJ1-5 TRBV9
CASSRQRGLAGAPGETQYF TGTGCCAGTAGTCGTCAAAGGGGACTAGCGGGGGCCCCTGGGGAGACCCAGTACTTC TRBD2 . TRBJ2-5 TRBV19
CASSSRILGGGNEKLFF TGTGCCAGCAGCTCTCGCATCCTCGGGGGGGGTAATGAAAAACTGTTTTTT . . TRBJ1-4 TRBV7-8